Presented here are 22 T cell receptor beta chains from one specimen sequenced in a study of cytomegalovirus exposure and HLA in healthy donors. 13 Jbeta primers and 60 Vbeta primers were used for the PCR. Libraries were prepared by immunoSEQ multiplex PCR; TCRdb keeps only in-frame clonotypes and omits some of them. The sample lists fewer than 200,000 clones; 70% to 80% were seen once. Sequences were obtained from PBMCs. The receptors shown here come from a woman in her thirties or forties in good health and CMV-seronegative.

This clone was observed a few times. This chain joins TRBV28 and TRBJ2-7; no clear D gene. Germline V lookup: CDR1 MDHEN, CDR2 SYDVKM. This CDR3 has 12 residues. V was trimmed by 5 bases and J by 0 bases, leaving 5 bases between them. The chain's CDR3 is CASSQYSYEQYF. The CDR3 nucleotides read TGTGCCAGCAGTCAGTACTCCTACGAGCAGTACTTC. Using reference TRBV28 and TRBJ2-7 for the parts outside the CDR3, the full variable domain is DVKVTQSSRYLVKRTGEKVFLECVQDMDHENMFWYRQDPGLGLRLIYFSYDVKMKEKGDIPEGYSVSREKKERFSLILESASTNQTSMYLCASSQYSYEQYFGPGTRLTVT.

This chain connects TRBV28 to TRBJ1-5, with D possibly TRBD1 on 6 matching bases. The length of the CDR3 is 17 residues. Per the germline V gene, CDR1 is MDHEN and CDR2 is SYDVKM. Trimming cost V 6 bases and J 6 bases, with 24 bases left between them. The CDR3 region is CASSPILPTGKGQPQHF. The DNA of the CDR3 is TGTGCCAGCAGCCCTATCCTCCCGACAGGCAAGGGTCAGCCCCAGCATTTT.

V and J are TRBV6-1 and TRBJ1-6; D may be TRBD1 (6 bases). V shed 4 bases and J shed 10 bases, with 17 bases lying between them. Germline V gene data show CDR1 as MNHNS and CDR2 as SASEGT. The CDR3 totals 15 residues. CDR3 region: CASSVGHGLESPLHF. CDR3 DNA sequence: TGTGCCAGCAGTGTGGGACACGGGTTGGAATCACCCCTCCACTTT.

The rearrangement joins TRBV7-2 to TRBJ1-3; D perhaps matches TRBD1 (5 bases). The CDR3 sequence is 13 residues long. The V end was cut by 5 bases, the J end by 4 bases, with 9 bases between. The V gene's germline CDR1 is SGHTA and CDR2 FQGNSA. The CDR3 here is CASSVRQGNTIYF. The CDR3 bases are TGTGCCAGCAGCGTCCGACAGGGAAACACCATATATTTT.

V and J are TRBV11-1 and TRBJ2-1, with 7 bases aligning to TRBD1. The germline CDR1 and CDR2 sequences are SGHAT and FQDESV (reference sequence). The ends lost 3 bases at V and 13 bases at J; junction bases unmatched: 3. The CDR3 extends over 11 amino acids. Here the CDR3 DNA reads TGTGCCAGCAGCTTGACAGGGTATCAGTTCTTC. It yields the protein CASSLTGYQFF.

V gene TRBV4-1 combines with J gene TRBJ2-5; 7 nucleotides agree with TRBD1. The end of the DNA fits TRBJ2-7 better, so the J call may be wrong. Germline V gene lookup returns CDR1 MGHRA and CDR2 YSYEKL. The length of the CDR3 is 14 residues. The CDR3 sequence: CASSWPGQNYEQYF. CDR3 nucleotides: TGCGCCAGCAGCTGGCCGGGACAGAACTACGAGCAGTACTTC.

This chain links TRBV6-6 with TRBJ1-1; a weak D match, TRBD1 (6 bases). Germline assignment: CDR1 MNHNY and CDR2 SVGAGI (reference sequence). V lost 4 bases to trimming and J lost 1 base, with 16 bases between them. CDR3 length equals 16 residues. CDR3 in amino acids: CASSSYNRDPNTEAFF. Written as DNA, the CDR3 is TGTGCCAGCAGTTCCTATAACAGGGATCCGAACACTGAAGCTTTCTTT.

V is TRBV6-1 and J is TRBJ1-6; tentatively, D is TRBD1 (6 bases). CDR3 length: 17 residues. Per germline, CDR1 MNHNS and CDR2 SASEGT. Trimming left V 3 bases short and J 7 bases short, with 19 bases between. The CDR3 bases are TGTGCCAGCAGTGATCCCGGGTTACGGACAGAGAATTCACCCCTCCACTTT. It codes for CASSDPGLRTENSPLHF.

This clone was picked up one time. The rearrangement links TRBV2 to TRBJ2-2; D might be TRBD1 (6 bases). Germline-derived CDR1 and CDR2 are SNHLY and FYNNEI. Deletions cut 3 bases from V and 7 bases from J, with 12 bases between. There are 14 residues in the CDR3. In DNA form, the CDR3 reads TGTGCCAGCAGTGAGGACAGATGGGGCGGGGAGCTGTTTTTT. Encoded protein: CASSEDRWGGELFF. Full variable domain (rest looked up from reference TRBV2 and TRBJ2-2): EPEVTQTPSHQVTQMGQEVILRCVPISNHLYFYWYRQILGQKVEFLVSFYNNEISEKSEIFDDQFSVERPDGSNFTLKIRSTKLEDSAMYFCASSEDRWGGELFFGEGSRLTVL.

The gene calls are TRBV7-9 and TRBJ1-3; no clear D. Germline lookup yields CDR1 SEHNR and CDR2 FQNEAQ (reference sequence). Trimming pared 3 bases from V and 2 bases from J, leaving 11 bases between. CDR3 length: 15 amino acids. The CDR3 DNA reads as TGTGCCAGCAGCTTGTCGGGTTTGGCTGGAAACACCATATATTTT. Residues: CASSLSGLAGNTIYF.

This clone was seen more than once but under ten times. V usage is TRBV4-3 and J usage is TRBJ1-4; TRBD1 might be the D (6 bases). The CDR3 is made up of 18 amino acids. The germline V gene encodes CDR1 LGHNA and CDR2 YSLEER. V lost 0 bases and J 0 bases, leaving 14 bases between the germline ends. The DNA for the CDR3 is TGCGCCAGCAGCCAAGATCTCGGACAGTCCGCAACTAATGAAAAACTGTTTTTT. It specifies CASSQDLGQSATNEKLFF.

The V gene is TRBV2, the J gene TRBJ1-1; D unclear. The CDR3 extends over 10 amino acids. The V and J ends lost 6 bases and 6 bases respectively, with 5 bases between them. Germline V gene lookup returns CDR1 SNHLY and CDR2 FYNNEI. CDR3 residues: CASRGAEAFF. Written as DNA, the CDR3 is TGTGCCAGCAGAGGAGCTGAAGCTTTCTTT.

The CDR3 reads CAWNENGNTEAFF. The CDR3 DNA reads TGTGCCTGGAACGAGAACGGGAACACTGAAGCTTTCTTT. The chain recombines TRBV30 with TRBJ1-1; the D is unclear. Deletions cut 4 bases from V and 1 base from J, with 10 bases between. The CDR3 extends over 13 amino acids. CDR1 GTSNPN and CDR2 SVGIG come from the germline V gene (reference sequence).

V usage is TRBV5-6 and J usage is TRBJ2-1; weak D call: TRBD2 (5 bases). With 3 bases removed from V and 10 bases from J, the gap between germline ends came to 17 bases. This CDR3 is 14 amino acids long. CDR1 is SGHDT and CDR2 is YYEEEE in the germline V gene. DNA for the CDR3: TGTGCCAGCAGCTGGACTGTTAGACGGTGCGAGCAGTTCTTC. This codes for CASSWTVRRCEQFF. The full variable domain, completed using reference TRBV5-6 and TRBJ2-1, is DAGVTQSPTHLIKTRGQQVTLRCSPKSGHDTVSWYQQALGQGPQFIFQYYEEEERQRGNFPDRFSGHQFPNYSSELNVNALLLGDSALYLCASSWTVRRCEQFFGPGTRLTVL.

This clone has more than one count but fewer than ten. The chain has TRBV2 and TRBJ1-1, with D perhaps matching TRBD1 (6 bases). The ends were cut back, 0 bases at V and 5 bases at J, with 19 bases in the middle. The CDR3 extends over 17 amino acids. Per the germline V gene, CDR1 is SNHLY and CDR2 is FYNNEI. CDR3 sequence (DNA): TGTGCCAGCAGTGAAGCTACCTTCGGGGGGCGAGGGACTGAAGCTTTCTTT. It yields the protein CASSEATFGGRGTEAFF.

The chain joins TRBV18 to TRBJ1-1, with 8 bases matching TRBD1. This CDR3 spans 15 amino acids. Germline-derived CDR1 and CDR2 are KGHSH and LQKENI. The V and J ends lost 2 bases and 11 bases, in that order; junction bases with no gene match: 13. CDR3 protein: CASSPYDRGTGMAFF. The DNA for the CDR3 is TGTGCCAGCTCACCATATGACAGGGGCACGGGGATGGCTTTCTTT.

There are a few counts of this clone. V usage is TRBV5-1 and J usage is TRBJ1-1; TRBD1 matches 9 bases. V shed 10 bases and J 3 bases; nucleotides not matched to a gene: 10. The CDR3 spans 14 residues. Germline V gene lookup returns CDR1 SGHRS and CDR2 YFSETQ. The CDR3 spells CAARLGQGDTEAFF. CDR3 DNA: TGCGCCGCAAGACTGGGACAGGGAGACACTGAAGCTTTCTTT.

V is TRBV7-3 and J is TRBJ1-6; maybe TRBD1 (6 bases). Trimming left V 8 bases short and J 7 bases short, with 12 bases between. Germline V lookup: CDR1 SGHTA, CDR2 FQGTGA. The CDR3 sequence is 13 residues long. For the CDR3, the DNA is TGTGCCAGCTCGGACAGTCCGAATTCACCCCTCCACTTT. Its protein product is CASSDSPNSPLHF.

This clone was counted between two and nine times. This sequence joins TRBV10-1 and TRBJ1-1; no definite D call. This CDR3 spans 12 amino acids. Germline-derived CDR1 and CDR2 are WNHNN and SYGVQD (reference sequence). The V and J ends lost 2 bases and 2 bases respectively, with 3 bases between them. The CDR3 protein is CASSEQNTEAFF. The DNA for the CDR3 is TGCGCCAGCAGTGAGCAAAACACTGAAGCTTTCTTT.

This clone was counted a few times. CDR3 DNA sequence: TGCGCCAGCAGCCGGGAGACACCAAGCTCTGGAAACACCATATATTTT. Translation: CASSRETPSSGNTIYF. V usage is TRBV5-1 and J usage is TRBJ1-3; the D is unclear. The CDR3 runs to 16 residues. Germline values: CDR1 SGHRS, CDR2 YFSETQ. V gave up 4 bases and J gave up 0 bases, with 14 bases separating them.

The rearrangement links TRBV6-1 to TRBJ2-7, with TRBD1 matching over 8 bases. This CDR3 spans 14 amino acids. J gave up 4 bases and V 3 bases, and 5 bases lay outside the gene matches. Germline V lookup: CDR1 MNHNS, CDR2 SASEGT. CDR3 residues: CASSDPGGIYEQYF. CDR3 coding DNA: TGTGCCAGCAGTGACCCAGGGGGCATTTACGAGCAGTACTTC.

Note on this clone: Other DNA variants within this sample encode the same CDR3. The chain joins TRBV15 to TRBJ2-3, with 8 bases that match TRBD1. Germline CDR1 LNHNV, CDR2 YYDKDF (reference sequence). This CDR3 contains 16 residues. Trimming cost V 4 bases and J 0 bases; bases outside gene matches: 6. CDR3 DNA sequence: TGTGCCACCAGCAAGGGACAGGCGATTAGCACAGATACGCAGTATTTT. It codes for CATSKGQAISTDTQYF.